The 6 T cell receptor beta chains listed next were all sequenced from one sample in a study of shared clonotypes between healthy human individuals (TCRdb year 2020). CD8 naive samples were obtained by positive selection for CCR7 among CD45RO-negative cells, yielding a CD45RA+CCR7+ population from which TemRA cells were excluded. Libraries were built with the immunoSEQ multiplex PCR assay. In its TCRdb copy, this immuneACCESS table keeps in-frame sequences only and misses some clones. Where compared with another copy, unresolved V genes explain less than half of these, and the others have no known cause. The sample table records roughly 850,000 clones; about 96% of these occur just once. The ten biggest clones cover less than 0.25% of the sample. The sample comprised naive CD8+ T cells sorted from blood. Interpreted using the paper, the cell subset or site label stands for: CD45RA+CCR7+. These TCRs come from a man aged 25 to 45 in good health.

The J gene is TRBJ2-1, the V gene TRBV7-9; TRBD1 is a possible D gene (6 bases). The CDR3 contains 14 residues. Trimming removed 5 bases at V and 8 bases at J, with 16 bases between. CDR1 is SEHNR, CDR2 FQNEAQ, per germline (reference sequence). The CDR3 DNA follows: TGTGCCAGCAGCCCCCCAGGGGAGTTGGATGAGCAGTTCTTC. Translation gives CASSPPGELDEQFF.

The V gene is TRBV4-1, the J gene TRBJ2-7, with D unresolved. The CDR3 extends over 15 amino acids. V was cut by 1 base and J by 3 bases, with 13 bases left in between. CDR1 is MGHRA, CDR2 YSYEKL, per germline. CDR3 sequence reads: CASSQAVGGNYEQYF. The CDR3 region has the DNA TGCGCCAGCAGCCAAGCGGTTGGCGGTAACTACGAGCAGTACTTC.

This clone was picked up one time. The chain combines TRBV7-9 with TRBJ2-1, with 12 positions matching TRBD2. CDR3 length equals 17 residues. Trimming took 7 bases from V and 5 from J; bases not matched to a gene: 12. Looked up from germline, CDR1 is SEHNR and CDR2 is FQNEAQ (reference sequence). The CDR3, as DNA: TGTGCCAGCATCACTCACCTAGCGGGAGGGCGGAACAATGAGCAGTTCTTC. This translates into CASITHLAGGRNNEQFF.

The chain couples TRBV7-9 to TRBJ2-7; the D is unclear. CDR1 and CDR2 (germline): SEHNR, FQNEAQ (reference sequence). V was pared by 5 bases and J by 2 bases, with 10 bases between. This CDR3 region has 13 residues. The CDR3 nucleotides are TGTGCCAGCAGCCGAGAGATTACCTACGAGCAGTACTTC. It codes for CASSREITYEQYF.

This sequence joins TRBV6-1 and TRBJ2-7; possibly TRBD1 for D (5 bases). The germline V gene has CDR1 MNHNS and CDR2 SASEGT. Trimming stripped 2 bases from V and 6 bases from J, with 8 bases between. This CDR3 is built from 12 residues. DNA for the CDR3: TGTGCCAGCAGTGAATCAGGGTTCGAGCAGTACTTC. Translating it yields CASSESGFEQYF.

V usage is TRBV9 and J usage is TRBJ1-1, with D possibly TRBD1 on 6 matching bases. CDR1 and CDR2 from the germline V gene are SGDLS and YYNGEE. V shed 0 bases and J shed 0 bases, with 12 bases lying between them. There are 16 residues in the CDR3. The CDR3 sequence is CASSVASGGLNTEAFF. CDR3 bases: TGTGCCAGCAGCGTAGCATCCGGGGGCCTGAACACTGAAGCTTTCTTT. Combining the CDR3 with reference TRBV9 and TRBJ1-1 gives the whole variable domain DSGVTQTPKHLITATGQRVTLRCSPRSGDLSVYWYQQSLDQGLQFLIQYYNGEERAKGNILERFSAQQFPDLHSELNLSSLELGDSALYFCASSVASGGLNTEAFFGQGTRLTVV.